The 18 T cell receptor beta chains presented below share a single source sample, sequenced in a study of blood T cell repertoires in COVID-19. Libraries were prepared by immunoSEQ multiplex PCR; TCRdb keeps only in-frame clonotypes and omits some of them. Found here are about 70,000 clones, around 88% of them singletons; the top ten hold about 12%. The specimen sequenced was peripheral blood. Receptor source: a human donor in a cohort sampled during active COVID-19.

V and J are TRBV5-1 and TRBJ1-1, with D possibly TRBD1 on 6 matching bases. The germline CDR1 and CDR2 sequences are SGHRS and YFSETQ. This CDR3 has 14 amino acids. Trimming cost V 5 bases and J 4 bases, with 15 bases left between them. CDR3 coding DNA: TGCGCCAGCAGGGGGCAGGGGTCCAGCACTGAAGCTTTCTTT. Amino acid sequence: CASRGQGSSTEAFF.

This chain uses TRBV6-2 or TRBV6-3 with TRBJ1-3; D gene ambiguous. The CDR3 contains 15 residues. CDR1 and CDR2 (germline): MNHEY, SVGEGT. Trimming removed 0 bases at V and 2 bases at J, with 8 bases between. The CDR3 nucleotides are TGTGCCAGCAGTTACTCGAAGACAACTGGAAACACCATATATTTT. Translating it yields CASSYSKTTGNTIYF.

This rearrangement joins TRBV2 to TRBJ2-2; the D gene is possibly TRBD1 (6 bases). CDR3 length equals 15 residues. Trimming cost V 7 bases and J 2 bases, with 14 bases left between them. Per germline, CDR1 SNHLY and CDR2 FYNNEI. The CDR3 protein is CASTRGILNTGELFF. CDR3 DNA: TGTGCCAGCACTAGGGGGATCTTAAACACCGGGGAGCTGTTTTTT.

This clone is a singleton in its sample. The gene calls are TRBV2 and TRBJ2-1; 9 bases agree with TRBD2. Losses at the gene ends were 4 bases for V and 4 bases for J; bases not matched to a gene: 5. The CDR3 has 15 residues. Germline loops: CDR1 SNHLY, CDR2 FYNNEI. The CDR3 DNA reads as TGTGCCAGCAGTGTGGCGGGGGGGCTTTACAATGAGCAGTTCTTC. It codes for CASSVAGGLYNEQFF.

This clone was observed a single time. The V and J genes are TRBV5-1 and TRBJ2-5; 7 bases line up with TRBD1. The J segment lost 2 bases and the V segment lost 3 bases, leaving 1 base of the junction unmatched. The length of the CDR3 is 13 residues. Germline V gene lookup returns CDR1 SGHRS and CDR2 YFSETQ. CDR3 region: CASSSQGQETQYF. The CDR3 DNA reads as TGCGCCAGCAGCTCACAGGGGCAAGAGACCCAGTACTTC.

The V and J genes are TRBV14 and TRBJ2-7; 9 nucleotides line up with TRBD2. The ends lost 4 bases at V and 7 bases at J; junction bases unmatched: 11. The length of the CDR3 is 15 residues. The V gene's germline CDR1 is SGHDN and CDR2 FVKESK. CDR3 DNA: TGTGCCAGCAGCCCCTTTGCGGGGGGGGCTGTGGAGCAGTACTTC. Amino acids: CASSPFAGGAVEQYF.

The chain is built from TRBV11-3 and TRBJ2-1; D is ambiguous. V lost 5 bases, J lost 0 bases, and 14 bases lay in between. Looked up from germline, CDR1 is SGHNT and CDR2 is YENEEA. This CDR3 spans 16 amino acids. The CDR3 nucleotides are TGTGCCAGCAGCCCGCCCTACTCTAGCTCCTACAATGAGCAGTTCTTC. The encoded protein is CASSPPYSSSYNEQFF.

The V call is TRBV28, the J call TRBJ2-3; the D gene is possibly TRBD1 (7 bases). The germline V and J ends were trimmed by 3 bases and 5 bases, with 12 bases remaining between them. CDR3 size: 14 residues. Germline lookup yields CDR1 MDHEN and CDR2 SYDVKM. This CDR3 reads CASSFYRGGDTQYF. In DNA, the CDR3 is TGTGCCAGCAGTTTTTACAGGGGAGGAGATACGCAGTATTTT.

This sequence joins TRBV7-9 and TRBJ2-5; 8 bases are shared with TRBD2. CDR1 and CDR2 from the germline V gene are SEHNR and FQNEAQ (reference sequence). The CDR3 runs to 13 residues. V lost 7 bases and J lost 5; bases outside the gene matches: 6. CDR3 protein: CASTFRGGETQYF. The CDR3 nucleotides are TGTGCCAGCACCTTTCGGGGGGGGGAGACCCAGTACTTC.

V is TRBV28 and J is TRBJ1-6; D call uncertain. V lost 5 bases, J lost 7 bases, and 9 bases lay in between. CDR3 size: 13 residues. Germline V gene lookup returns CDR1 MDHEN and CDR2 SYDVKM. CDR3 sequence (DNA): TGTGCCAGCAGTCCCCGGCGGAATTCACCCCTCCACTTT. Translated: CASSPRRNSPLHF.

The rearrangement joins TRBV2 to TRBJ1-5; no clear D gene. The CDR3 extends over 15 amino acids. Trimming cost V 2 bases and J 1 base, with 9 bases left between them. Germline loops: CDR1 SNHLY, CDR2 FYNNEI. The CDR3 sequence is CASSENSLSNQPQHF. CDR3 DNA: TGTGCCAGCAGTGAAAATTCCCTGAGCAATCAGCCCCAGCATTTT.

The CDR3 here is CASSFTGTSPYEQYF. As DNA, the CDR3 is TGTGCCAGCAGCTTTACCGGGACAAGCCCCTACGAGCAGTACTTC. This chain uses TRBV5-6 with TRBJ2-7; possibly TRBD1 for D (6 bases). Trimming shortened V by 2 bases and J by 2 bases, and 14 bases separated the two germline ends. The CDR3 covers 15 residues. The germline CDR1 and CDR2 sequences are SGHDT and YYEEEE.

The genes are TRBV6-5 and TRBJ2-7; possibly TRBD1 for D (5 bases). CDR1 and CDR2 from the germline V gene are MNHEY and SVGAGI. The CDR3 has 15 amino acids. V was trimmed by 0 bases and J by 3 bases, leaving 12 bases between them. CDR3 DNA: TGTGCCAGCAGTTACTCGAGTGGGCAGGGCTACGAGCAGTACTTC. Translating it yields CASSYSSGQGYEQYF.

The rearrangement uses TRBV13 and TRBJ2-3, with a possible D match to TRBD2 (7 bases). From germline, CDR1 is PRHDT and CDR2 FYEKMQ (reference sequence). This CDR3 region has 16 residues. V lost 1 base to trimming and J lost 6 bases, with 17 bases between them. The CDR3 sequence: CASSLAPRGAVDTQYF. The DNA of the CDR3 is TGTGCCAGCAGCTTAGCTCCCCGGGGGGCTGTGGATACGCAGTATTTT. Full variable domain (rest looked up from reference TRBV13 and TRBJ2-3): AAGVIQSPRHLIKEKRETATLKCYPIPRHDTVYWYQQGPGQDPQFLISFYEKMQSDKGSIPDRFSAQQFSDYHSELNMSSLELGDSALYFCASSLAPRGAVDTQYFGPGTRLTVL.

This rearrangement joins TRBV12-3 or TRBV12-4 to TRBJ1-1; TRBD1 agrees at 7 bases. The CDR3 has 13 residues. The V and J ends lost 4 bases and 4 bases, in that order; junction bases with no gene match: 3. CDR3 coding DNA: TGTGCCAGCAGTTCACCAGGGGGCACTGAAGCTTTCTTT. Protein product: CASSSPGGTEAFF.

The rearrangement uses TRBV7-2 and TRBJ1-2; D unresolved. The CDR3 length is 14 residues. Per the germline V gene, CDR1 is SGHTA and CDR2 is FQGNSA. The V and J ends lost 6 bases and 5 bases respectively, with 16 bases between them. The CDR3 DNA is TGTGCCAGCAGAGCAGCGGCAGACATATATGGCTACACCTTC. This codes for CASRAAADIYGYTF.

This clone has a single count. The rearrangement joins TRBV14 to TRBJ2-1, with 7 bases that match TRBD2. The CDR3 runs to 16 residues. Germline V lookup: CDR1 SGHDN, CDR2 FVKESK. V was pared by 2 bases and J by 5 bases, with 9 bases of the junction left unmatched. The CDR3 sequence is CASSQFGGYHDNEQFF. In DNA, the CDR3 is TGTGCCAGCAGCCAATTCGGGGGGTACCACGACAATGAGCAGTTCTTC.

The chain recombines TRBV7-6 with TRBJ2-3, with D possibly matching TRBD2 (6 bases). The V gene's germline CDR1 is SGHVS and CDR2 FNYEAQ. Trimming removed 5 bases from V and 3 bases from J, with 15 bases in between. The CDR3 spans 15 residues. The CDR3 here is CASSPGGIGTDTQYF. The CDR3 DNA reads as TGTGCCAGCAGCCCCGGGGGAATAGGGACAGATACGCAGTATTTT. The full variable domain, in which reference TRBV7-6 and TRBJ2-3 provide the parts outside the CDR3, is GAGVSQSPRYKVTKRGQDVALRCDPISGHVSLYWYRQALGQGPEFLTYFNYEAQQDKSGLPNDRFSAERPEGSISTLTIQRTEQRDSAMYRCASSPGGIGTDTQYFGPGTRLTVL.